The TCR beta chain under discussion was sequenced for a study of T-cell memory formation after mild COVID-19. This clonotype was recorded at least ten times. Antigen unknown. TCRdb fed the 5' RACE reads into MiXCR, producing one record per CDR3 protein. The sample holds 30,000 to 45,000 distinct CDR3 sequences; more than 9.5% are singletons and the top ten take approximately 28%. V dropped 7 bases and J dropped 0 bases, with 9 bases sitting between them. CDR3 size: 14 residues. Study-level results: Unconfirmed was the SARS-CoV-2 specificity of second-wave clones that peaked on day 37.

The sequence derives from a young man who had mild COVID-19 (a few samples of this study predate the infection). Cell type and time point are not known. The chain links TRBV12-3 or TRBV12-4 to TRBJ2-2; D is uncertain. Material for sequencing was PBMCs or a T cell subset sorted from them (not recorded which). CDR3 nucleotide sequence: TGTGCCAGCACCCAATCAGCGAACACCGGGGAGCTGTTTTTT. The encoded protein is CASTQSANTGELFF.